Each of the 24 T cell receptor beta chains below was sequenced from the same sample in a study of OX40 agonist ivuxolimab in advanced cancers. Profiled with immunoSEQ multiplex PCR; TCRdb holds only in-frame clones, not every one. The sample holds roughly 70,000 clones, about 86% seen once. Sequencing used CD4+ or CD8+ T cells sorted from blood, obtained in a trial of the OX40 agonist ivuxolimab. These receptor sequences come from an adult with an advanced solid tumor such as melanoma, head and neck, liver or kidney cancer.

The chain couples TRBV2 to TRBJ1-6; 7 bases fit TRBD1. This CDR3 comprises 17 residues. J lost 1 base, V lost 4 bases, and 7 bases had no gene match. Germline V gene lookup returns CDR1 SNHLY and CDR2 FYNNEI. The CDR3 sequence is CASSVAGGSSYNSPLHF. The CDR3 nucleotides read TGTGCCAGCAGTGTGGCAGGGGGAAGTTCCTATAATTCACCCCTCCACTTT.

This clone was recorded a few times. The chain carries TRBV6-5 and TRBJ2-7; D might be TRBD1 or TRBD2, each matching 5 bases. The length of the CDR3 is 13 residues. V was shortened by 6 bases and J by 3 bases, with 12 bases between the two germline ends. Germline values: CDR1 MNHEY, CDR2 SVGAGI. The chain's CDR3 is CASRLRDGYEQYF. The CDR3 nucleotides are TGTGCCAGCAGACTCCGGGACGGCTACGAGCAGTACTTC.

With respect to this clone: This specimen includes other DNA sequences encoding the same CDR3. The chain is built from TRBV2 and TRBJ2-3; TRBD2 agrees at 10 bases. V gave up 6 bases and J gave up 3 bases; unmatched junction bases: 6. The CDR3 loop spans 15 amino acids. In germline, CDR1 is SNHLY, CDR2 FYNNEI. CDR3 sequence: CASSEQGLATDTQYF. DNA of the CDR3: TGTGCCAGCAGCGAACAGGGACTAGCGACAGATACGCAGTATTTT. Supplemented by reference TRBV2 and TRBJ2-3, the full variable domain reads EPEVTQTPSHQVTQMGQEVILRCVPISNHLYFYWYRQILGQKVEFLVSFYNNEISEKSEIFDDQFSVERPDGSNFTLKIRSTKLEDSAMYFCASSEQGLATDTQYFGPGTRLTVL.

This rearrangement joins TRBV6-6 to TRBJ2-5; no clear D. Germline V gene sequence: CDR1 MNHNY, CDR2 SVGAGI (reference sequence). Between the trimmed V and J ends, which lost 2 bases and 1 base, there was a span of 5 bases. CDR3 length: 13 amino acids. This CDR3 reads CASSYVVQETQYF. DNA of the CDR3: TGTGCCAGCAGTTACGTCGTCCAAGAGACCCAGTACTTC.

The V call is TRBV5-1, the J call TRBJ2-7, with 8 bases aligning to TRBD2. This CDR3 spans 15 amino acids. Per the germline V gene, CDR1 is SGHRS and CDR2 is YFSETQ. With V trimmed by 4 bases and J by 4 bases, 10 bases remained unmatched. CDR3 DNA sequence: TGCGCCAGCAGCCCCCGGGGAAGCGGGAGTTACGAGCAGTACTTC. Translating gives CASSPRGSGSYEQYF.

The chain employs TRBV4-3 and TRBJ2-3; 9 bases are a match to TRBD2. CDR1 is LGHNA and CDR2 is YSLEER in the germline V gene. V lost 5 bases and J lost 5; bases outside the gene matches: 5. There are 14 residues in the CDR3. CDR3 nucleotide sequence: TGCGCCAGCAGCACAAGCGGGAGGTTAGATACGCAGTATTTT. Encoded protein: CASSTSGRLDTQYF.

The chain combines TRBV7-2 with TRBJ2-1; the D gene could be TRBD1 or TRBD2 (5 bases each). The V gene lost 1 base and the J gene lost 15 bases, with 13 bases spanning the gap. The V gene's germline CDR1 is SGHTA and CDR2 FQGNSA. The CDR3 consists of 12 residues. CDR3 nucleotides: TGTGCCAGCAGCTTAGTGGGGGTCGCCGTGTTCTTC. This translates into CASSLVGVAVFF.

This clone appeared once. CDR3 bases: TGTGCCAGCAGCGCGGGACAGGGTTGGGAGACCCAGTACTTC. It yields the protein CASSAGQGWETQYF. V is TRBV9 and J is TRBJ2-5, with 9 bases matching TRBD1. The J segment lost 5 bases and the V segment lost 3 bases, leaving 5 bases of the junction unmatched. The CDR3 is 14 amino acids. From germline, CDR1 is SGDLS and CDR2 YYNGEE.

V usage is TRBV15 and J usage is TRBJ2-7, with D maybe TRBD2 (6 bases). Trimming removed 3 bases from V and 3 bases from J, with 12 bases in between. The CDR3 contains 14 residues. CDR1 is LNHNV, CDR2 YYDKDF, per germline (reference sequence). The CDR3 spells CATSRDYQDYEQYF. As DNA, the CDR3 is TGTGCCACCAGCAGGGACTACCAAGACTACGAGCAGTACTTC.

The V and J genes are TRBV6-5 and TRBJ1-5; 9 nucleotides agree with TRBD1. From germline, CDR1 is MNHEY and CDR2 SVGAGI. J gave up 4 bases and V 6 bases, and 7 bases lay outside the gene matches. The CDR3 is 15 residues long. CDR3 nucleotides: TGTGCCAGCAGCGCGACAGGGGGGAGAAATCAGCCCCAGCATTTT. This sequence encodes CASSATGGRNQPQHF.

The rearrangement uses TRBV15 and TRBJ1-1; no clear D. Germline CDR1 reads LNHNV; CDR2 reads YYDKDF (reference sequence). The CDR3 contains 12 residues. V lost 0 bases to trimming and J lost 7 bases, with 6 bases between them. The chain's CDR3 is CATSREWGEAFF. CDR3 bases: TGTGCCACCAGCAGAGAGTGGGGTGAAGCTTTCTTT. The variable domain in full, with the rest retrieved from reference TRBV15 and TRBJ1-1, is DAMVIQNPRYQVTQFGKPVTLSCSQTLNHNVMYWYQQKSSQAPKLLFHYYDKDFNNEADTPDNFQSRRPNTSFCFLDIRSPGLGDTAMYLCATSREWGEAFFGQGTRLTVV.

V and J are TRBV5-1 and TRBJ2-3; unclear D gene. The V end lost 0 bases, the J end lost 5 bases, and 1 base lay between the germline ends. CDR1 SGHRS and CDR2 YFSETQ come from the germline V gene. This CDR3 has 11 amino acids. DNA for the CDR3: TGCGCCAGCAGCTTGGGAGATACGCAGTATTTT. It yields the protein CASSLGDTQYF.

The chain couples TRBV7-2 to TRBJ2-1; TRBD2 aligns across 9 bases. Germline lookup yields CDR1 SGHTA and CDR2 FQGNSA. The ends lost 2 bases at V and 7 bases at J; junction bases unmatched: 12. The CDR3 has 17 amino acids. DNA of the CDR3: TGTGCCAGCAGCTTAAGGTACGGCGGGAGGGCCCGGAATGAGCAGTTCTTC. It is translated as CASSLRYGGRARNEQFF.

This sequence joins TRBV5-6 and TRBJ1-4; no reliable D call. Germline values: CDR1 SGHDT, CDR2 YYEEEE. V was trimmed by 2 bases and J by 4 bases, leaving 12 bases between them. CDR3 length: 15 residues. CDR3 in amino acids: CASSFMAWGNEKLFF. In DNA, the CDR3 is TGTGCCAGCAGCTTTATGGCGTGGGGTAATGAAAAACTGTTTTTT. The full variable domain, in which reference TRBV5-6 and TRBJ1-4 provide the parts outside the CDR3, is DAGVTQSPTHLIKTRGQQVTLRCSPKSGHDTVSWYQQALGQGPQFIFQYYEEEERQRGNFPDRFSGHQFPNYSSELNVNALLLGDSALYLCASSFMAWGNEKLFFGSGTQLSVL.

V and J are TRBV9 and TRBJ2-2, with TRBD2 matching 7 bases. The CDR3 extends over 15 amino acids. J lost 4 bases, V lost 3 bases, and 6 bases had no gene match. The germline V gene encodes CDR1 SGDLS and CDR2 YYNGEE. The CDR3 sequence is CASSAGLVPTGELFF. CDR3 in DNA: TGTGCCAGCAGCGCAGGACTAGTACCCACCGGGGAGCTGTTTTTT.

This chain connects TRBV5-1 to TRBJ2-4; 15 positions match TRBD2. The V gene's germline CDR1 is SGHRS and CDR2 YFSETQ. Trimming cost V 4 bases and J 5 bases; bases outside gene matches: 10. This CDR3 is 18 amino acids long. CDR3: CASSLRTSGRAGQNIQYF. The DNA for the CDR3 is TGCGCCAGCAGCCTACGGACTAGCGGGAGGGCCGGGCAAAACATTCAGTACTTC.

The chain links TRBV27 to TRBJ1-6, with 7 bases identical to TRBD1. The CDR3 has 12 residues. CDR1 MNHEY and CDR2 SMNVEV come from the germline V gene (reference sequence). J gave up 13 bases and V 4 bases, and 4 bases lay outside the gene matches. CDR3 sequence: CASSSTGLPLHF. Written as DNA, the CDR3 is TGTGCCAGCAGTTCGACAGGGCTGCCCCTCCACTTT.

V is TRBV28 and J is TRBJ2-6; the match to TRBD1 covers 11 bases. CDR1 is MDHEN, CDR2 SYDVKM, per germline. CDR3 length equals 19 residues. V lost 7 bases and J lost 4; bases outside the gene matches: 15. In DNA form, the CDR3 reads TGTGCCAGCACCTCACCCCGTGCGGACAGGGGGCAGGGGGCCAACGTCCTGACTTTC. Protein product: CASTSPRADRGQGANVLTF.

The chain employs TRBV10-3 and TRBJ1-2; unclear D gene. The CDR3 spans 16 residues. CDR1 is ENHRY, CDR2 SYGVKD, per germline. Trimming left V 0 bases short and J 2 bases short, with 13 bases between. CDR3 sequence reads: CAISESGPTGNYGYTF. The CDR3 nucleotides are TGTGCCATCAGTGAGTCGGGCCCTACTGGAAACTATGGCTACACCTTC.

J is TRBJ2-7 and V is TRBV11-2; D is unresolved. V was shortened by 5 bases and J by 2 bases, with 13 bases between the two germline ends. Per the germline V gene, CDR1 is SGHAT and CDR2 is FQNNGV. The CDR3 consists of 14 residues. CDR3: CASSQGPRAYEQYF. The CDR3 region has the DNA TGTGCCAGCAGCCAAGGTCCTAGAGCCTACGAGCAGTACTTC.

The rearrangement uses TRBV10-3 and TRBJ1-2; TRBD1 matches at 7 bases. This CDR3 has 15 amino acids. J lost 2 bases, V lost 2 bases, and 5 bases had no gene match. Germline CDR1 reads ENHRY; CDR2 reads SYGVKD. CDR3 region: CAISEDPTGNYGYTF. The DNA of the CDR3 is TGTGCCATCAGTGAGGACCCGACAGGGAACTATGGCTACACCTTC.

The V and J genes are TRBV6-5 and TRBJ2-5, with D tentatively TRBD1 (6 bases). Trimming removed 6 bases at V and 2 bases at J, with 16 bases between. Per the germline V gene, CDR1 is MNHEY and CDR2 is SVGAGI. This CDR3 region has 15 residues. The chain's CDR3 is CASRSPRGMQETQYF. The CDR3 coding sequence is TGTGCCAGCAGGAGCCCAAGGGGGATGCAAGAGACCCAGTACTTC.

The chain is built from TRBV7-2 and TRBJ2-7; 7 bases are shared with TRBD1. The CDR3 has 15 amino acids. The germline V gene has CDR1 SGHTA and CDR2 FQGNSA. J was trimmed by 2 bases and V by 5 bases; bases with no gene match: 9. CDR3 protein: CASSRGQVETYEQYF. CDR3 in DNA: TGTGCCAGCAGCCGCGGACAGGTGGAAACCTACGAGCAGTACTTC.

V and J are TRBV10-3 and TRBJ2-1; 12 positions match TRBD2. Trimming at V came to 6 bases and at J to 2 bases, leaving 2 bases not matched to a gene. Germline CDR1 and CDR2: ENHRY and SYGVKD. The CDR3 is made up of 15 amino acids. The CDR3 DNA is TGTGCCATCAGCCTAGCGGGAGGGCCCTACAATGAGCAGTTCTTC. It specifies CAISLAGGPYNEQFF.